This TCR beta chain was obtained from a study of shared clonotypes between healthy human individuals. About the study: The study enrolled a couple of women and three men aged 18 to 49. The plates for each donor numbered three CD4 naive, three CD4 memory, two CD8 naive and one CD8 memory. Study findings and constraints: Against clonotypes common to all four donors, non-shared ones had lower generation probabilities.

This CDR3 region has 13 residues. Germline loops: CDR1 MNHNY, CDR2 SVGAGI (reference sequence). Trimming pared 6 bases from V and 4 bases from J, leaving 12 bases between. Notes on this clone: The antigen is unknown.

The protocol was immunoSEQ multiplex PCR, while the TCRdb copy is restricted to in-frame clones and leaves out a portion. This table holds under 1,100,000 clones, 75% to 80% found once. This TCR was sampled from a man between 18 and 35 years old in good health. Some clones in this sample may be carry-over from other donors' samples. The chain couples TRBV6-6 to TRBJ1-1; D gene ambiguous. Material: memory CD4+ T cells from PBMCs. The subset was: CD45RA-negative fraction. The CDR3 sequence: CASSHGGSTEAFF. In DNA form, the CDR3 reads TGTGCCAGCAGCCACGGTGGTAGCACTGAAGCTTTCTTT.